This T cell receptor (beta chain) emerged from a study of blood T cell repertoires in COVID-19. Study background: The United States, Italy and Spain supplied acute and convalescent COVID-19 samples. The analysed material was cDNA or gDNA that came from T cells, B-cell-depleted T cells, or PBMCs.

The authors' processing: Amplification of reference gene primers provided the estimated nucleated cell counts. Generated by immunoSEQ multiplex PCR, the TCRdb table keeps only in-frame clones and is missing some. The D gene and trimming were derived from the DNA, and the V and J assignments and clone size from that table. The table records some 130,000 clones, over 60% of them present only once. This CDR3 is built from 15 residues. Sample: peripheral blood. This clonotype was sampled from a woman between 70 and 85 years old with acute or convalescent COVID-19. V gene TRBV21-1 combines with J gene TRBJ1-2. TRBV21-1 is deemed a pseudogene. CDR3 residues: CASSKVLRMVYGYTF. The CDR3 bases are TGTGCCAGCAGCAAAGTCCTGAGGATGGTTTATGGCTACACCTTC.